This T cell receptor beta chain was recorded in a study of beta chain features in type 1 diabetes. As every portion of the isolated RNA was reverse transcribed, the sequencing read expressed TCRB transcripts. Generated by immunoSEQ multiplex PCR, the TCRdb table keeps only in-frame clones and is missing some. Here the sample spans about half a million clones, roughly an eighth being singletons. CDR3 length: 15 residues. CDR1 SGHRS and CDR2 YFSETQ come from the germline V gene. V dropped 4 bases and J dropped 5 bases, with 18 bases sitting between them. Specimen: naive CD4+ T cells from blood. This chain joins TRBV5-1 and TRBJ2-5; D is perhaps TRBD1 or TRBD2 (5 bases each). This TCR was sampled from a woman under 30 in good health. CDR3 in DNA: TGCGCCAGCAGCCCCGGGACCGGGGAAGGGGAGACCCAGTACTTC. Translating gives CASSPGTGEGETQYF.